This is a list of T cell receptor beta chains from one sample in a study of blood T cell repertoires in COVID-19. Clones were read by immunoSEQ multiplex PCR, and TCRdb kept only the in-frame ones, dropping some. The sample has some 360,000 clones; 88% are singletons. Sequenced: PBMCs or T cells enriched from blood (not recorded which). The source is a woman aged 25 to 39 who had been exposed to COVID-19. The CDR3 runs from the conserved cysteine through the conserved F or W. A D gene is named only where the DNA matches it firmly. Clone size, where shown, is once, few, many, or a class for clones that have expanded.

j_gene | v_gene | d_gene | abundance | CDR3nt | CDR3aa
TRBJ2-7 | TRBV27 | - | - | TGTGCCAGCGGCACAGGTTACGAGCAGTACTTC | CASGTGYEQYF
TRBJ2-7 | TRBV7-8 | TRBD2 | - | TGTGCCAGCAGCTCCCTTAGCGGGAGTTGGGGCGAGCAGTACTTC | CASSSLSGSWGEQYF
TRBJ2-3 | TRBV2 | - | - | TGTGCCAGCAGTGAACGGGGAGTGGGCACAGATACGCAGTATTTT | CASSERGVGTDTQYF
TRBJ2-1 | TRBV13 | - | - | TGTGCCAGCAGCCCCAAGGCCCTAGCGAACAATGAGCAGTTCTTC | CASSPKALANNEQFF
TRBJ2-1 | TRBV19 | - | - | TGTGCCAGTAGTACCACAGGGAACTCCTACAATGAGCAGTTCTTC | CASSTTGNSYNEQFF
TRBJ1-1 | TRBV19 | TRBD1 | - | TGTGCCAGTAGCCTACAGGGGATAAACACTGAAGCTTTCTTT | CASSLQGINTEAFF
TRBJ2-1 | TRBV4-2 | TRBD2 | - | TGTGCCAGCAGCCAAGATGAACTAGCGGGAGGCAGGTCCTACAATGAGCAGTTCTTC | CASSQDELAGGRSYNEQFF
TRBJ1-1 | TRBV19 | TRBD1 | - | TGTGCCAGTACATGGGGGGTCGACAGGGTGGCTTTCTTT | CASTWGVDRVAFF
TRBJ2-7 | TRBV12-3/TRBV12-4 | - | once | TGTGCCAGCAGTTTCCTGGAGGGGCGCACGTACTTC | CASSFLEGRTYF
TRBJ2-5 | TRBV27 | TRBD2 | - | TGTGCCAGCAGTTTTTTCCCACCGGGACTAGACCAAGAGACCCAGTACTTC | CASSFFPPGLDQETQYF
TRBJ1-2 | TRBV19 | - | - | TGTGCCAGTAGTATTCACAGGGATCATGGCTACACCTTC | CASSIHRDHGYTF
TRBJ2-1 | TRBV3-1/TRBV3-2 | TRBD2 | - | TGTGCCAGCAGCAAAGGACTAGCGGCCAACAATGAGCAGTTCTTC | CASSKGLAANNEQFF
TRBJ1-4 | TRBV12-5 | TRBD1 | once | TGTGCTAGTGGTTTGATCGGGACAGGTCGTCAAAGGGCAACTAATGAAAAACTGTTTTTT | CASGLIGTGRQRATNEKLFF
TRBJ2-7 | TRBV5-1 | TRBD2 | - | TGCGCCAGCAGCTTCTCTAGCGGGAGGGACGAGCAGTACTTC | CASSFSSGRDEQYF